These 2 T cell receptor beta chains originate from one sample sequenced in a study of Ad26.COV2.S vaccination and SARS-CoV-2 variants. Sequenced by immunoSEQ multiplex PCR; TCRdb stores in-frame clones only, minus some. In the table there are over 90,000 clones, about 78% of which are singletons. This sample comprised peripheral blood, obtained after recovery from COVID-19. The receptors derive from a human donor who had recovered from COVID-19.

This clone has a handful of counts. The chain combines TRBV2 with TRBJ1-1; tentatively, D is TRBD1 (5 bases). The CDR3 loop spans 12 amino acids. Between the trimmed V and J ends, which lost 5 bases and 4 bases, there was a span of 8 bases. Germline-derived CDR1 and CDR2 are SNHLY and FYNNEI. The CDR3 is CASSTQGTEAFF. In DNA form, the CDR3 reads TGTGCCAGCAGTACCCAGGGCACTGAAGCTTTCTTT.

The chain links TRBV30 to TRBJ1-1, with D possibly being TRBD1 (5 bases). V dropped 4 bases and J dropped 4 bases, with 19 bases sitting between them. The CDR3 is 15 residues long. The germline V gene encodes CDR1 GTSNPN and CDR2 SVGIG (reference sequence). CDR3 coding DNA: TGTGCCTGGAAGATTCAGGGCAGTTTTAGCACTGAAGCTTTCTTT. Residues: CAWKIQGSFSTEAFF.